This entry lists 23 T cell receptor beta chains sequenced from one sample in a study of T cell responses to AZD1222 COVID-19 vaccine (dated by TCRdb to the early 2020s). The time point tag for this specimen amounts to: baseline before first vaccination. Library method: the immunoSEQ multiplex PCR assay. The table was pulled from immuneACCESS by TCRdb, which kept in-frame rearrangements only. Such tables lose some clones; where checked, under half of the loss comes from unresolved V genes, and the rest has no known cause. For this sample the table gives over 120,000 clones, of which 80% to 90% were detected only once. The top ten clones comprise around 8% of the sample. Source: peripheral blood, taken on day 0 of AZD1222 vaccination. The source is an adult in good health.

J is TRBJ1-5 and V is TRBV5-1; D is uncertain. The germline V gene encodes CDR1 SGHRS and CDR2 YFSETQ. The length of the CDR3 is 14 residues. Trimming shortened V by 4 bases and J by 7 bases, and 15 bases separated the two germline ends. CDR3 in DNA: TGCGCCAGCAGCCAAGCTAGGGTAAGCCAGCCCCAGCATTTT. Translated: CASSQARVSQPQHF.

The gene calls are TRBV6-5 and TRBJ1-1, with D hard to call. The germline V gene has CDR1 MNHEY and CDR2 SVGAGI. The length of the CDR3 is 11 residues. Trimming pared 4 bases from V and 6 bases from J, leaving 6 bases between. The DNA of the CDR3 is TGTGCCAGCAGTTTGGGGTCTGAAGCTTTCTTT. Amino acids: CASSLGSEAFF.

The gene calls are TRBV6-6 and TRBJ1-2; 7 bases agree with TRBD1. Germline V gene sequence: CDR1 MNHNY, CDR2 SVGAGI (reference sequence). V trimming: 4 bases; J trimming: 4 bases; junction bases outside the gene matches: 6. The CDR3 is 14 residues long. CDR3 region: CASSSWDSVYGYTF. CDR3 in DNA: TGTGCCAGCAGTTCCTGGGACAGCGTCTATGGCTACACCTTC.

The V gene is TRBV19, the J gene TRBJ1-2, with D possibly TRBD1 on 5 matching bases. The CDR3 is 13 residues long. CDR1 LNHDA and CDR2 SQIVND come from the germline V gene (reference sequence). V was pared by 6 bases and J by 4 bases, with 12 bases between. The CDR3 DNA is TGTGCCAGTAGCCCACAGGTGGGCTATGGCTACACCTTC. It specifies CASSPQVGYGYTF.

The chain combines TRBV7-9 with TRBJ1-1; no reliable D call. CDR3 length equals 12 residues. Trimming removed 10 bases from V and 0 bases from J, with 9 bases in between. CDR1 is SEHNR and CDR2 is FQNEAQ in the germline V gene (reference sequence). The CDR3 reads CATGNMNTEAFF. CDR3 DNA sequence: TGTGCCACGGGGAACATGAACACTGAAGCTTTCTTT. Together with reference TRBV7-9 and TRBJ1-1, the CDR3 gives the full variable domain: DTGVSQNPRHKITKRGQNVTFRCDPISEHNRLYWYRQTLGQGPEFLTYFQNEAQLEKSRLLSDRFSAERPKGSFSTLEIQRTEQGDSAMYLCATGNMNTEAFFGQGTRLTVV.

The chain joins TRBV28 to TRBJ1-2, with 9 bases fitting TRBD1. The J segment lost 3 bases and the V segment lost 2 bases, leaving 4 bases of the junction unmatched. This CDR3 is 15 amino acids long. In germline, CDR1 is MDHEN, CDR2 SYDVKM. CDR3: CASSLSRTGDYGYTF. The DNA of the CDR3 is TGTGCCAGCAGTTTAAGTCGGACAGGGGACTATGGCTACACCTTC.

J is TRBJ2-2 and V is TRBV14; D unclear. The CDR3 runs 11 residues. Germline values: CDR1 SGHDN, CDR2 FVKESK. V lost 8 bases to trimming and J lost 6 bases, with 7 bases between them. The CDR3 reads CASPPPGELFF. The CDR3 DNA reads TGTGCCAGCCCCCCTCCCGGGGAGCTGTTTTTT. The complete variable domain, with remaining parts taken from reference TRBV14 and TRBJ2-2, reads EAGVTQFPSHSVIEKGQTVTLRCDPISGHDNLYWYRRVMGKEIKFLLHFVKESKQDESGMPNNRFLAERTGGTYSTLKVQPAELEDSGVYFCASPPPGELFFGEGSRLTVL.

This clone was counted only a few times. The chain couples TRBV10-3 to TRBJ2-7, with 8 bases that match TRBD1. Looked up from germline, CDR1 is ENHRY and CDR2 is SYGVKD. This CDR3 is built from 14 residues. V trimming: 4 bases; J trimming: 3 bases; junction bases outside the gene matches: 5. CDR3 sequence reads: CAISGTTGGYEQYF. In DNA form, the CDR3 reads TGTGCCATCAGTGGAACCACAGGGGGCTACGAGCAGTACTTC.

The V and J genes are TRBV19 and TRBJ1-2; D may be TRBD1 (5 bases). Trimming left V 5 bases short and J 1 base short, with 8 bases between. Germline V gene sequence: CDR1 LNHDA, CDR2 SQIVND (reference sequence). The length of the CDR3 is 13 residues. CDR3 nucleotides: TGTGCCAGTAGTCTGACAGTTAACTATGGCTACACCTTC. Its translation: CASSLTVNYGYTF.

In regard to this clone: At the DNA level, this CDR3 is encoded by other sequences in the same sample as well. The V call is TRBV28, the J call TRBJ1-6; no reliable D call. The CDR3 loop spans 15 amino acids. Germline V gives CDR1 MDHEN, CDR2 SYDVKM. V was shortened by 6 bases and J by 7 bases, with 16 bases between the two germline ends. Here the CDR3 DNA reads TGTGCCAGCAGGACTACGGCAGCCGGGAATTCACCCCTCCACTTT. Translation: CASRTTAAGNSPLHF. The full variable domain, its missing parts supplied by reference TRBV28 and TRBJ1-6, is DVKVTQSSRYLVKRTGEKVFLECVQDMDHENMFWYRQDPGLGLRLIYFSYDVKMKEKGDIPEGYSVSREKKERFSLILESASTNQTSMYLCASRTTAAGNSPLHFGNGTRLTVT.

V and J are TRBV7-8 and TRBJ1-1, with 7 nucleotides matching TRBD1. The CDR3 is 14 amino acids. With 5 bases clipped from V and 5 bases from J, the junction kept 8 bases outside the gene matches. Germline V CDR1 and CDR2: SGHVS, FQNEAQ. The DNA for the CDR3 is TGTGCCAGCAGCCCAACAGGGGAGAGGACTGAAGCTTTCTTT. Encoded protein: CASSPTGERTEAFF.

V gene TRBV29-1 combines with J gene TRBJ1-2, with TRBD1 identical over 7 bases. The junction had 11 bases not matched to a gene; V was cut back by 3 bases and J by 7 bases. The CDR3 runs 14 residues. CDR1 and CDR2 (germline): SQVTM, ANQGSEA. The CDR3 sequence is CSVDLMDRQAGYTF. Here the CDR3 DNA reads TGCAGCGTTGACCTCATGGACAGGCAGGCTGGCTACACCTTC.

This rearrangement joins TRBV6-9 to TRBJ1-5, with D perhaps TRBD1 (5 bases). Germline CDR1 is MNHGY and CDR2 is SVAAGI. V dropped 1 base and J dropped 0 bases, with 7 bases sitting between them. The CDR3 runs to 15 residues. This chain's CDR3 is CASSYWGPSNQPQHF. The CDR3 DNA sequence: TGTGCCAGCAGTTATTGGGGCCCTAGCAATCAGCCCCAGCATTTT.

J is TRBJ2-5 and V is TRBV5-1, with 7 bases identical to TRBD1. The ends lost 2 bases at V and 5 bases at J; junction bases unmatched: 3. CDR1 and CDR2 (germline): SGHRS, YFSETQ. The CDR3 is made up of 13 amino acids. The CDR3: CASSLQGTETQYF. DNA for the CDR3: TGCGCCAGCAGCTTACAGGGGACCGAGACCCAGTACTTC.

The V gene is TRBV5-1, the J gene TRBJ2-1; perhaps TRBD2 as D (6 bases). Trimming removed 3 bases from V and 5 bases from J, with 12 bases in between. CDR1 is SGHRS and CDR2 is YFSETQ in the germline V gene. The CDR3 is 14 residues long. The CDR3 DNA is TGCGCCAGCAGCTCGGGGACTGGAAACAATGAGCAGTTCTTC. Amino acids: CASSSGTGNNEQFF.

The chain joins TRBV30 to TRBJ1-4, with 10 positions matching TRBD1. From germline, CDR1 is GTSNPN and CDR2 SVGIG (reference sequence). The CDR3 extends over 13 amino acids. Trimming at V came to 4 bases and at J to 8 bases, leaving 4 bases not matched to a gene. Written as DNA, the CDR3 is TGTGCCTGGACCGGACAGGGGGGAGAAAAACTGTTTTTT. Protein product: CAWTGQGGEKLFF.

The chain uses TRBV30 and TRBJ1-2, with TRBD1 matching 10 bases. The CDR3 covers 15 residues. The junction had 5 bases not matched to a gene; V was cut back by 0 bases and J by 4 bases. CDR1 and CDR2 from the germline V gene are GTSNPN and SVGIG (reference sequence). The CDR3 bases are TGTGCCTGGAGTGTACCGGGACAGGGGTTCTATGGCTACACCTTC. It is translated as CAWSVPGQGFYGYTF.

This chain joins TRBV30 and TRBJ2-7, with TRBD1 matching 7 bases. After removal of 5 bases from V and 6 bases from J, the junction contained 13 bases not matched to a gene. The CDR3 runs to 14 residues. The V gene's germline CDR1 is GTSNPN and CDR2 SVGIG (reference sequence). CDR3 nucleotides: TGTGCCTGGCAACTCGGACAGGTCGACCGCGAGCAGTACTTC. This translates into CAWQLGQVDREQYF.

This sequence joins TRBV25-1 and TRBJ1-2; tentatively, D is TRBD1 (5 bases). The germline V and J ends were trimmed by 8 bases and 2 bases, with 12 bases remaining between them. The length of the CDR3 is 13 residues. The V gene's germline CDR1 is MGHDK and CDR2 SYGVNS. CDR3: CASEEAGNYGYTF. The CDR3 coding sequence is TGTGCCAGCGAAGAGGCAGGGAACTATGGCTACACCTTC.

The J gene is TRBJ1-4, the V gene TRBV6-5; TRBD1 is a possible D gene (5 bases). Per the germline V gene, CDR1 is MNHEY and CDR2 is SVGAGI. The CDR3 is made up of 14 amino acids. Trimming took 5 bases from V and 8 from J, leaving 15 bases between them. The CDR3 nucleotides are TGTGCCAGCAGTCCCCAGGGAGCGGAAGAAAAACTGTTTTTT. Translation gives CASSPQGAEEKLFF.

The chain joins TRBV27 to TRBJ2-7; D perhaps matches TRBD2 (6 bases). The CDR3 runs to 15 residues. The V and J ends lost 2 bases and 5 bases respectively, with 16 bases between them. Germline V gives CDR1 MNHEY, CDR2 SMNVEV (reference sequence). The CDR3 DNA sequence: TGTGCCAGCAGTTTAGTCGGGAGTTTCCCTCACGAGCAGTACTTC. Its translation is CASSLVGSFPHEQYF.

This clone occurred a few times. CDR3 bases: TGTGCCAGCAGTCCCCTAAGACAGGGTGACACTGAAGCTTTCTTT. Its translation: CASSPLRQGDTEAFF. V gene TRBV27 combines with J gene TRBJ1-1, with 7 bases that match TRBD1. V shed 5 bases, J shed 3 bases, and the junction held 9 bases outside the gene matches. CDR1 and CDR2 (germline): MNHEY, SMNVEV (reference sequence). The CDR3 totals 15 residues.

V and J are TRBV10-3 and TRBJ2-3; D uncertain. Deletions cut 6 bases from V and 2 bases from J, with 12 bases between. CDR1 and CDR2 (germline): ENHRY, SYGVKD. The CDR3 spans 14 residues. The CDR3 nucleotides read TGTGCCATCAGCGGGCAATCGACCACAGATACGCAGTATTTT. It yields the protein CAISGQSTTDTQYF.